This T cell receptor (beta chain) was observed in a study of cytomegalovirus exposure and HLA in healthy donors. Study-level findings and limits: A few chains tied to CMV proved CMV antigen-specific in vitro. DRB1 showed the most TCR associations and HLA-C the fewest in a later analysis, as rates varied by HLA locus.

This CDR3 region has 15 residues. The V and J ends lost 6 bases and 1 base, in that order; junction bases with no gene match: 5. The germline gives CDR1 MNHNY, CDR2 SVGAGI (reference sequence). A remark on this clone: Its antigen is currently unknown.

The PCR employed 60 Vbeta primers together with 13 Jbeta primers. Only in-frame clones appear in the TCRdb table, and some are missing; sequencing was by immunoSEQ multiplex PCR. The repertoire holds about 160,000 clones, with roughly 87% as singletons. This TCR was sampled from a woman in her thirties in good health and CMV-seronegative. This sequence joins TRBV6-6 and TRBJ1-5, with 8 bases matching TRBD1. Sequencing was carried out using PBMCs. CDR3 sequence: CASSPQGVSNQPQHF. The CDR3, as DNA: TGTGCCAGCAGCCCACAGGGGGTAAGCAATCAGCCCCAGCATTTT.